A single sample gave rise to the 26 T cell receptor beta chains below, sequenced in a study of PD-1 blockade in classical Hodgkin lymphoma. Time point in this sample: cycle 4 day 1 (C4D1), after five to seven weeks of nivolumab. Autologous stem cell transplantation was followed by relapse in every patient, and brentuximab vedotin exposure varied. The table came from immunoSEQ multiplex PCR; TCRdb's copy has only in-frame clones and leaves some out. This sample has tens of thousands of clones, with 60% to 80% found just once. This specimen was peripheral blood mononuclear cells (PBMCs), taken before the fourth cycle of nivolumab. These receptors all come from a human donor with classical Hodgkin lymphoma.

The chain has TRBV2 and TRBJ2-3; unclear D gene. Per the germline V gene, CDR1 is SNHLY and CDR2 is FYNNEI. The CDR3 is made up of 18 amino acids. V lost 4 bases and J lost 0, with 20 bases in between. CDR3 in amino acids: CASSVPRFYGTSTDTQYF. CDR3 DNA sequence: TGTGCCAGCAGTGTTCCCCGGTTTTATGGTACTAGCACAGATACGCAGTATTTT.

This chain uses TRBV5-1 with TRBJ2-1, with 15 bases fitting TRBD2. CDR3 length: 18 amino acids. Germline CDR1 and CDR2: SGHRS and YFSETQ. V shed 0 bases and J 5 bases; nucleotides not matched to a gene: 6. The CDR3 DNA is TGCGCCAGCAGCTTGGACGGGACTAGCGGGGGGAGACACAATGAGCAGTTCTTC. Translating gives CASSLDGTSGGRHNEQFF.

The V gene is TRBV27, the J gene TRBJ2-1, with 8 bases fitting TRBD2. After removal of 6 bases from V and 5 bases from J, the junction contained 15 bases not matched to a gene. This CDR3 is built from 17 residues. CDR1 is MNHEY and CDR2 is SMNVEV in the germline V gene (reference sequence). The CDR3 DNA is TGTGCCAGCAGACTCCGTAGCGGGGAGCCGCTAAACAATGAGCAGTTCTTC. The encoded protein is CASRLRSGEPLNNEQFF.

The DNA for the CDR3 is TGCGCCAGCAGCCACCCCGGGACTAGTGGGGATACGCAGTATTTT. Protein: CASSHPGTSGDTQYF. The chain links TRBV4-1 to TRBJ2-3, with 8 bases lining up with TRBD2. The V and J ends lost 3 bases and 6 bases, in that order; junction bases with no gene match: 8. CDR1 and CDR2 (germline): MGHRA, YSYEKL. The CDR3 spans 15 residues.

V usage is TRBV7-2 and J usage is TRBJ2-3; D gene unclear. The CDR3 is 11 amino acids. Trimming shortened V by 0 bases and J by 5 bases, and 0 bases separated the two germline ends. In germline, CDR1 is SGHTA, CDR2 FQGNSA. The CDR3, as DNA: TGTGCCAGCAGCTTAGCAGATACGCAGTATTTT. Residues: CASSLADTQYF.

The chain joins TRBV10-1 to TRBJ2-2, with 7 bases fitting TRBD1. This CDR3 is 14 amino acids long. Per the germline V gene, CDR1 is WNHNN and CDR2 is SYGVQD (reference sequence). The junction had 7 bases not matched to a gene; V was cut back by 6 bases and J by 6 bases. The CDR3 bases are TGCGCCAGCAGAAGCATCCAGGGGGCCGGGGAGCTGTTTTTT. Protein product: CASRSIQGAGELFF.

CDR3 region: CASSLGQDTQYF. For the CDR3, the DNA is TGTGCCAGCAGCTTGGGGCAAGATACGCAGTATTTT. V usage is TRBV11-2 and J usage is TRBJ2-3; D may be TRBD1 (5 bases). Germline CDR1 is SGHAT and CDR2 is FQNNGV. Trimming removed 3 bases at V and 5 bases at J, with 6 bases between. The CDR3 has 12 amino acids.

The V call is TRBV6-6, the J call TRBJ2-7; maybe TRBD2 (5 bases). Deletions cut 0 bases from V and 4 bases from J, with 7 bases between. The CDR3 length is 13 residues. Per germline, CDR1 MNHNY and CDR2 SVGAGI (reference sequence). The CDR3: CASSYSRGYEQYF. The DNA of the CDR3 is TGTGCCAGCAGTTACTCTCGCGGGTACGAGCAGTACTTC.

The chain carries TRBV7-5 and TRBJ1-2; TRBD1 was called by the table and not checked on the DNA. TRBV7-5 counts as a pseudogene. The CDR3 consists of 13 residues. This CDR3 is CAVRHLANYGYTF. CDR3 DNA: TGTGCCGTCAGACACTTAGCTAACTATGGCTACACCTTC.

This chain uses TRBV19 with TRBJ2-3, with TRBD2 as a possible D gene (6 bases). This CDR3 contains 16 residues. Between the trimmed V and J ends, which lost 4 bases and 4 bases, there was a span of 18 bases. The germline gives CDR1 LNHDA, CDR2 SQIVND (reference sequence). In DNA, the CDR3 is TGTGCCAGTAGTACCCCTCGGGGCGGGGCTGCAGATACGCAGTATTTT. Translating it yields CASSTPRGGAADTQYF.

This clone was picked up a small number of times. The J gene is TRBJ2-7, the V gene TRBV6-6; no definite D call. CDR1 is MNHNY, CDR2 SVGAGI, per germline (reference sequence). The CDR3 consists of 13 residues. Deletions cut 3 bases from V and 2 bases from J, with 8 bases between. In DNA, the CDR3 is TGTGCCAGCAGTTATACAGAGACCTACGAGCAGTACTTC. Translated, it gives CASSYTETYEQYF.

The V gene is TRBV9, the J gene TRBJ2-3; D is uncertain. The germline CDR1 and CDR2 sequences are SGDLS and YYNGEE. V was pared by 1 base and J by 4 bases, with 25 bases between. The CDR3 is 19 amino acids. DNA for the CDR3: TGTGCCAGCAGCGTAACCGGCACCCCTAGTCTGGGTCGCGCAGATACGCAGTATTTT. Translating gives CASSVTGTPSLGRADTQYF.

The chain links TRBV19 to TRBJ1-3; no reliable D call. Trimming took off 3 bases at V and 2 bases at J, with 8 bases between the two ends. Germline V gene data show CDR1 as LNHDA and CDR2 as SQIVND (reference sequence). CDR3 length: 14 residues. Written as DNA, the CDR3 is TGTGCCAGTAGTATCTCCAACCCTGGAAACACCATATATTTT. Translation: CASSISNPGNTIYF.

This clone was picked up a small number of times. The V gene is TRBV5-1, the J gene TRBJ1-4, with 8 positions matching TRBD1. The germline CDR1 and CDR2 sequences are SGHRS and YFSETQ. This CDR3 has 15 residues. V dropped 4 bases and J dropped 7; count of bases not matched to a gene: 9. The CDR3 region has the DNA TGCGCCAGCAGCATGCAGGGGGCGCGGGGTGAAAAACTGTTTTTT. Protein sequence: CASSMQGARGEKLFF.

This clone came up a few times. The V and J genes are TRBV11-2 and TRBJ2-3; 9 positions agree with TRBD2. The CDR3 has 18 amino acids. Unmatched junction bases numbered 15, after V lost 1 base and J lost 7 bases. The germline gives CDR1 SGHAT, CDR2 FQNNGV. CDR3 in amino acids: CASSLAPASGGGGYTQYF. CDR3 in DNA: TGTGCCAGCAGCTTAGCCCCAGCTAGCGGCGGGGGGGGATATACGCAGTATTTT.

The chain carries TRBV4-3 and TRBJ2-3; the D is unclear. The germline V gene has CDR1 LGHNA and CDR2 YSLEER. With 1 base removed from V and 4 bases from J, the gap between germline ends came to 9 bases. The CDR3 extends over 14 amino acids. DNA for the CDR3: TGCGCCAGCAGCCAAGGACGGAATTCAGATACGCAGTATTTT. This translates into CASSQGRNSDTQYF.

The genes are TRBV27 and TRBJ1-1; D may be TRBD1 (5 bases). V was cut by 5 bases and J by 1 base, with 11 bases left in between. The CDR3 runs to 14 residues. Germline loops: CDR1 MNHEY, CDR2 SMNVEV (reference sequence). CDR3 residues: CASSQDTENTEAFF. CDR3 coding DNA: TGTGCCAGCAGTCAGGACACCGAGAACACTGAAGCTTTCTTT.

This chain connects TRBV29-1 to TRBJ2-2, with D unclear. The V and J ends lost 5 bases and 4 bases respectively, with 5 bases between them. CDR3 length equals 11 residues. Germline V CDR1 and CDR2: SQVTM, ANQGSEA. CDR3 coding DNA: TGCAGCGTTCTCGTCACCGGGGAGCTGTTTTTT. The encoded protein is CSVLVTGELFF.

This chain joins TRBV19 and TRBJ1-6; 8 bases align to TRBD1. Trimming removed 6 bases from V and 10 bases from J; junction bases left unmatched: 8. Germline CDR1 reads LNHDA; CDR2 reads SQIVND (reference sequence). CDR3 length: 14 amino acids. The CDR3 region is CASSPDRGRSPLHF. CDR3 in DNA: TGTGCCAGTAGCCCCGACAGGGGTAGGTCACCCCTCCACTTT.

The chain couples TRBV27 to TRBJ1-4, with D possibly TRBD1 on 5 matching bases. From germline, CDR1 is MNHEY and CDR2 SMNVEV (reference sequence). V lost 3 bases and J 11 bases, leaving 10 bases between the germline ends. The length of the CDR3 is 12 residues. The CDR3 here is CASSLGLGKLFF. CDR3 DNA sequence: TGTGCCAGCAGTTTGGGGCTGGGGAAACTGTTTTTT. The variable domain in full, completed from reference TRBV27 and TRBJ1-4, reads EAQVTQNPRYLITVTGKKLTVTCSQNMNHEYMSWYRQDPGLGLRQIYYSMNVEVTDKGDVPEGYKVSRKEKRNFPLILESPSPNQTSLYFCASSLGLGKLFFGSGTQLSVL.

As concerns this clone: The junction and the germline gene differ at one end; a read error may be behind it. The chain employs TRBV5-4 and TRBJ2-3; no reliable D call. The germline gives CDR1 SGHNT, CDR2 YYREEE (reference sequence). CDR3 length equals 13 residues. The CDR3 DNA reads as TGTGCCAGCAGCCTCCCGGCAGCCCAACATGAGGATTTT. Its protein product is CASSLPAAQHEDF.

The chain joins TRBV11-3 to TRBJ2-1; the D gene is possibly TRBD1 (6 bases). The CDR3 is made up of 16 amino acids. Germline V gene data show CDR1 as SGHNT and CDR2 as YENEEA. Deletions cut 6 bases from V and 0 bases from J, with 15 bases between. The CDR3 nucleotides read TGTGCCAGCAGTAACAGGGTTGGCAGCTCCTACAATGAGCAGTTCTTC. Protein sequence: CASSNRVGSSYNEQFF.

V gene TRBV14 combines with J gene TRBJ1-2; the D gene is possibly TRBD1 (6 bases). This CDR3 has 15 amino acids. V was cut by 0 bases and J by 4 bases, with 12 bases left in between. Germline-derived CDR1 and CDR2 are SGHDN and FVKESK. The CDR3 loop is CASSQDLGGPYGYTF. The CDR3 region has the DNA TGTGCCAGCAGCCAAGATTTGGGGGGCCCCTATGGCTACACCTTC.

This CDR3 reads CASSPYGAATNEKLFF. The CDR3 DNA sequence: TGCGCCAGCAGCCCTTACGGGGCCGCAACTAATGAAAAACTGTTTTTT. This chain links TRBV5-1 with TRBJ1-4; possibly TRBD1 for D (5 bases). CDR1 and CDR2 (germline): SGHRS, YFSETQ. The CDR3 is made up of 16 amino acids. V lost 4 bases, J lost 0 bases, and 13 bases lay in between.

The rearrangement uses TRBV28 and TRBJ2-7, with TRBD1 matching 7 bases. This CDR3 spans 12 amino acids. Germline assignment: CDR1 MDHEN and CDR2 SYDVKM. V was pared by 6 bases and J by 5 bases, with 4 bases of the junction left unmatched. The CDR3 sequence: CASRTGTNEQYF. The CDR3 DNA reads TGTGCCAGCAGGACAGGGACGAACGAGCAGTACTTC.

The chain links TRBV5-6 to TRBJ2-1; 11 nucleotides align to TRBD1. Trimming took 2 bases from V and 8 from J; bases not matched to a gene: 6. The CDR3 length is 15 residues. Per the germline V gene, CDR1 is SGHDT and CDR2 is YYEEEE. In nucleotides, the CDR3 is TGTGCCAGCAGCTTCGGACAGGGGGCGCGATATGAGCAGTTCTTC. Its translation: CASSFGQGARYEQFF.